The 14 T cell receptor beta chains below all came from one sample that was sequenced in a study of blood T cell repertoires in COVID-19. Profiling relied on immunoSEQ multiplex PCR, and the TCRdb table lists in-frame clones only, not all of them. The table lists around 250,000 clones, around 90% of them singletons. Sample: peripheral blood. The source is a woman aged 60-70 years with COVID-19, enrolled during active disease.

The genes are TRBV30 and TRBJ1-1; the D gene is possibly TRBD1 (5 bases). This CDR3 has 16 amino acids. Trimming removed 1 base from V and 0 bases from J, with 15 bases in between. CDR1 GTSNPN and CDR2 SVGIG come from the germline V gene (reference sequence). CDR3 sequence (DNA): TGTGCCTGGAGTGGAGGTTACCAGGGTATGAACACTGAAGCTTTCTTT. It translates to CAWSGGYQGMNTEAFF.

Written as DNA, the CDR3 is TGTGCCAGCAGCTTATGGTTGGAGGGTGAGCGGACTAATGAAAAACTGTTTTTT. Translation gives CASSLWLEGERTNEKLFF. The chain joins TRBV7-8 to TRBJ1-4; no clear D gene. Germline V gene sequence: CDR1 SGHVS, CDR2 FQNEAQ. This CDR3 has 18 residues. The ends were cut back, 2 bases at V and 2 bases at J, with 18 bases in the middle.

The chain combines TRBV19 with TRBJ2-7; TRBD2 aligns across 7 bases. The V segment lost 5 bases and the J segment 2 bases; nucleotides outside the gene matches: 9. Looked up from germline, CDR1 is LNHDA and CDR2 is SQIVND (reference sequence). CDR3 length: 15 amino acids. CDR3 nucleotide sequence: TGTGCCAGTAGTTCAGCGGGGAGGAGGGCCTACGAGCAGTACTTC. Protein product: CASSSAGRRAYEQYF. Variable domain in full (rest from reference TRBV19 and TRBJ2-7): DGGITQSPKYLFRKEGQNVTLSCEQNLNHDAMYWYRQDPGQGLRLIYYSQIVNDFQKGDIAEGYSVSREKKESFPLTVTSAQKNPTAFYLCASSSAGRRAYEQYFGPGTRLTVT.

This rearrangement joins TRBV4-2 to TRBJ2-1; 12 bases are shared with TRBD2. Germline CDR1 and CDR2: LGHNA and YNFKEQ. The CDR3 is 18 amino acids. With 1 base clipped from V and 7 bases from J, the junction kept 11 bases outside the gene matches. The DNA of the CDR3 is TGTGCCAGCAGCCAAGGCCCCCTCACTAGCGGGGGGCATAATGAGCAGTTCTTC. This sequence encodes CASSQGPLTSGGHNEQFF.

The chain has TRBV7-8 and TRBJ1-2; D is perhaps TRBD1 (6 bases). The CDR3 consists of 13 residues. The germline gives CDR1 SGHVS, CDR2 FQNEAQ. V dropped 5 bases and J dropped 1 base, with 8 bases sitting between them. DNA for the CDR3: TGTGCCAGCAGCCGGGACATTAACTATGGCTACACCTTC. Translating it yields CASSRDINYGYTF. The full variable domain, its missing parts supplied by reference TRBV7-8 and TRBJ1-2, is GAGVSQSPRYKVAKRGQDVALRCDPISGHVSLFWYQQALGQGPEFLTYFQNEAQLDKSGLPSDRFFAERPEGSVSTLKIQRTQQEDSAVYLCASSRDINYGYTFGSGTRLTVV.

The V gene is TRBV9, the J gene TRBJ2-3, with TRBD2 identical over 14 bases. V gave up 4 bases and J gave up 8 bases; unmatched junction bases: 3. This CDR3 spans 14 amino acids. CDR1 is SGDLS, CDR2 YYNGEE, per germline. CDR3 sequence: CASSPGLAGVTQYF. The CDR3 DNA reads TGTGCCAGCAGCCCGGGACTAGCGGGGGTTACGCAGTATTTT.

The chain has TRBV4-1 and TRBJ1-2; D ambiguous. Germline loops: CDR1 MGHRA, CDR2 YSYEKL. CDR3 length equals 14 residues. V lost 0 bases and J 4 bases, leaving 9 bases between the germline ends. In DNA, the CDR3 is TGCGCCAGCAGCCAAGACAGGAACTCCTATGGCTACACCTTC. Translation gives CASSQDRNSYGYTF.

This clone showed up just once. CDR3 DNA sequence: TGCGCCAGCAGCAACCGACAGGCCTTAGCTGGCTACACCTTC. Its protein product is CASSNRQALAGYTF. The chain carries TRBV5-1 and TRBJ1-2; possible D gene TRBD1, 6 bases. V was pared by 4 bases and J by 7 bases, with 17 bases between. CDR1 SGHRS and CDR2 YFSETQ come from the germline V gene. CDR3 length: 14 amino acids. Supplemented by reference TRBV5-1 and TRBJ1-2, the full variable domain reads KAGVTQTPRYLIKTRGQQVTLSCSPISGHRSVSWYQQTPGQGLQFLFEYFSETQRNKGNFPGRFSGRQFSNSRSEMNVSTLELGDSALYLCASSNRQALAGYTFGSGTRLTVV.

CDR3 residues: CASSEGQHFGYTF. The CDR3 DNA sequence: TGTGCCAGCAGTGAGGGACAGCACTTTGGCTACACCTTC. The J gene is TRBJ1-2, the V gene TRBV9; 7 bases map to TRBD1. The V gene end was trimmed by 5 bases and the J gene end by 7 bases; junction bases not matched to a gene: 8. Germline values: CDR1 SGDLS, CDR2 YYNGEE. The CDR3 has 13 residues.

V usage is TRBV5-6 and J usage is TRBJ2-1; D possibly corresponds to TRBD1 (7 bases). The germline V gene encodes CDR1 SGHDT and CDR2 YYEEEE. Trimming cost V 4 bases and J 8 bases, with 13 bases left between them. The length of the CDR3 is 13 residues. In DNA form, the CDR3 reads TGTGCCAGCAGCCTTGCAGGGGGGTATGAGCAGTTCTTC. Its translation is CASSLAGGYEQFF.

This clone was detected only once. This rearrangement joins TRBV5-8 to TRBJ1-1, with no clear D. The CDR3 is 15 amino acids. Germline V gene sequence: CDR1 SGHTS, CDR2 YDEGEE. V shed 1 base and J shed 0 bases, with 10 bases lying between them. The CDR3 bases are TGTGCCAGCAGCTTGTACCGGTATATGAACACTGAAGCTTTCTTT. Amino acid sequence: CASSLYRYMNTEAFF. Variable domain in full (rest from reference TRBV5-8 and TRBJ1-1): EAGVTQSPTHLIKTRGQQATLRCSPISGHTSVYWYQQALGLGLQFLLWYDEGEERNRGNFPPRFSGRQFPNYSSELNVNALELEDSALYLCASSLYRYMNTEAFFGQGTRLTVV.

The chain couples TRBV6-6 to TRBJ2-2; D uncertain. This CDR3 comprises 13 residues. Germline V lookup: CDR1 MNHNY, CDR2 SVGAGI (reference sequence). V dropped 2 bases and J dropped 3 bases, with 4 bases sitting between them. In DNA, the CDR3 is TGTGCCAGCAGTTACGCGTACACCGGGGAGCTGTTTTTT. Its protein is CASSYAYTGELFF.

The chain links TRBV30 to TRBJ1-3, with 7 bases aligning to TRBD1. The CDR3 loop spans 14 amino acids. From germline, CDR1 is GTSNPN and CDR2 SVGIG (reference sequence). Trimming removed 3 bases from V and 7 bases from J; junction bases left unmatched: 9. In DNA form, the CDR3 reads TGTGCCTGGAGGACCGGGACAGAGAAGAACACCATATATTTT. Its translation: CAWRTGTEKNTIYF.

The V gene is TRBV19, the J gene TRBJ1-5, with D hard to call. V was pared by 3 bases and J by 0 bases, with 9 bases between. Germline V CDR1 and CDR2: LNHDA, SQIVND (reference sequence). There are 15 residues in the CDR3. The chain's CDR3 is CASSMDFYSNQPQHF. In DNA form, the CDR3 reads TGTGCCAGTAGTATGGACTTTTATAGCAATCAGCCCCAGCATTTT.